The source of this T cell receptor beta chain is a study of type 1 regulatory T cells. Overall study context: This in vitro CD4 product, T-allo10, is enriched for Tr1 cells and alloantigen-specific.

CDR3 length: 16 amino acids. The V end was cut by 3 bases, the J end by 5 bases, with 17 bases between. Germline CDR1 is ENHRY and CDR2 is SYGVKD. Study-level findings and limits: Tr1 cells had a more restricted TCR repertoire than non-Tr1 cells.

A single record per CDR3 protein comes from TCRdb applying MiXCR to the reads. The repertoire holds about 42,000 distinct CDR3 sequences, with 10% to 15% as singletons. This clonotype was detected ten times or more. Its cognate antigen is unknown. The sequenced sample consisted of cultured non-Tr1 T cells, either the whole culture or a sorted T cell fraction (not recorded which). The rearrangement links TRBV10-3 to TRBJ2-1; the D gene is possibly TRBD2 (5 bases). The receptor's source is a human donor in good health. The CDR3 DNA follows: TGTGCCATCAGTGATCCCCCCGGCGGGTTCCACAATGAGCAGTTCTTC. Protein sequence: CAISDPPGGFHNEQFF.